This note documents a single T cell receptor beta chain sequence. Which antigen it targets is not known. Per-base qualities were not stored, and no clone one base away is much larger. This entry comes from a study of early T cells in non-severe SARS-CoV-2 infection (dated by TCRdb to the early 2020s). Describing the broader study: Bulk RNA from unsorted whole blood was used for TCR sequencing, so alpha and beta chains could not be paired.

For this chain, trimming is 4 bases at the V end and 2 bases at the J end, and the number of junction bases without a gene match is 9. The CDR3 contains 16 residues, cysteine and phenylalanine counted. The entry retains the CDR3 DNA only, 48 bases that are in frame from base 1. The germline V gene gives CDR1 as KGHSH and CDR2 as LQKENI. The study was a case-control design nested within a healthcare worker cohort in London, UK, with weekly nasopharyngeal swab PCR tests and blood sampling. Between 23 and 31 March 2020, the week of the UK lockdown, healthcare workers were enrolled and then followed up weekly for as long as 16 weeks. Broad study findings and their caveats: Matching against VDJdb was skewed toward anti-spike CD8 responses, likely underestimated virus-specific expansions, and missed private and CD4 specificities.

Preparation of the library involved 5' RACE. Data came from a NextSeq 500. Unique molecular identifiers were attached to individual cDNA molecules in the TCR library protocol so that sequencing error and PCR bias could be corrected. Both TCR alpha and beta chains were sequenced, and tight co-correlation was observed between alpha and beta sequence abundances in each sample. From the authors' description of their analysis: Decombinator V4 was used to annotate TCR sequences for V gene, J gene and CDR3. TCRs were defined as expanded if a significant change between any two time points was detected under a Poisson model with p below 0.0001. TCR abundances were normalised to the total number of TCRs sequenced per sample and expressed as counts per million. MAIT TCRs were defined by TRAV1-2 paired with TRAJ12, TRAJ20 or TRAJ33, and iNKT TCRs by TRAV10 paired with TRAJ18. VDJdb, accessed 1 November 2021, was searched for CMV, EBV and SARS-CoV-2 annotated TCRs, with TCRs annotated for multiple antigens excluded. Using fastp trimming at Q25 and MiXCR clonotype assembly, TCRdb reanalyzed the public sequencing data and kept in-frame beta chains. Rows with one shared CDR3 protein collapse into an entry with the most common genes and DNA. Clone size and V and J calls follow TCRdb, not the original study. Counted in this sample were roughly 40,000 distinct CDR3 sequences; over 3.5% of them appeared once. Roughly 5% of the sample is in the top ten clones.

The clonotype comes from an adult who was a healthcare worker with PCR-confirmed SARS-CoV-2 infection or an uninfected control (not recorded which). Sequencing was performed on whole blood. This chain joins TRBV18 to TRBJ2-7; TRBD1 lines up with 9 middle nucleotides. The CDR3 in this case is CASSQTGQGITYEQYF. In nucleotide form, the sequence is TGTGCCAGCTCACAGACTGGACAGGGGATAACCTACGAGCAGTACTTC. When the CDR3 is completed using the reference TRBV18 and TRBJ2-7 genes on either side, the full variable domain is NAGVMQNPRHLVRRRGQEARLRCSPMKGHSHVYWYRQLPEEGLKFMVYLQKENIIDESGMPKERFSAEFPKEGPSILRIQQVVRGDSAAYFCASSQTGQGITYEQYFGPGTRLTVT.